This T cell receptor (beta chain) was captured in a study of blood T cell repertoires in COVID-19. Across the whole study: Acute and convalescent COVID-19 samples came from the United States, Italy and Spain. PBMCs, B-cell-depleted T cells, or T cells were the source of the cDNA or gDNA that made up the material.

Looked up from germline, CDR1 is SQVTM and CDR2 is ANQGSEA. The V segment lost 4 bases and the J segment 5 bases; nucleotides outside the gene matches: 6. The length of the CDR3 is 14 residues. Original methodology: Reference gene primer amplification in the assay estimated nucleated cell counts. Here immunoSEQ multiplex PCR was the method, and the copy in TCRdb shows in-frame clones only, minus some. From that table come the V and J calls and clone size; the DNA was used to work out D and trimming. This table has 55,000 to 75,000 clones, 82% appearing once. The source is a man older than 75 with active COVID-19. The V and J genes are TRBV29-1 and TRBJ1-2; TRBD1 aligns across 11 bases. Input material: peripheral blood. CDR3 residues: CSVVPGTGGYGYTF. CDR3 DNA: TGCAGCGTTGTTCCCGGGACAGGGGGGTATGGCTACACCTTC.